This TCR beta chain was sequenced in a study of T cell responses to AZD1222 COVID-19 vaccine. Points from the study as a whole: Females outnumbered males among donors, who were mostly white British; clonal diversity was possibly underestimated.

Comments on this clone: Its antigen is not known.

Repertoires were generated with immunoSEQ multiplex PCR, while TCRdb's copy carries only in-frame clones and drops some. The table shows nearly 100,000 clones, with around nine tenths occurring only once. The sequence was obtained from an adult in good health. The sequencing here drew on peripheral blood, taken on day 0 of AZD1222 vaccination.

This CDR3 reads CASRRLRGNTGELFF. The CDR3 DNA reads TGTGCCAGCAGGCGACTGCGGGGTAACACCGGGGAGCTGTTTTTT. The V and J genes are TRBV5-6 and TRBJ2-2; tentative D call: TRBD2 (6 bases). Per germline, CDR1 SGHDT and CDR2 YYEEEE. V lost 5 bases, J lost 2 bases, and 13 bases lay in between. CDR3 length: 15 amino acids.